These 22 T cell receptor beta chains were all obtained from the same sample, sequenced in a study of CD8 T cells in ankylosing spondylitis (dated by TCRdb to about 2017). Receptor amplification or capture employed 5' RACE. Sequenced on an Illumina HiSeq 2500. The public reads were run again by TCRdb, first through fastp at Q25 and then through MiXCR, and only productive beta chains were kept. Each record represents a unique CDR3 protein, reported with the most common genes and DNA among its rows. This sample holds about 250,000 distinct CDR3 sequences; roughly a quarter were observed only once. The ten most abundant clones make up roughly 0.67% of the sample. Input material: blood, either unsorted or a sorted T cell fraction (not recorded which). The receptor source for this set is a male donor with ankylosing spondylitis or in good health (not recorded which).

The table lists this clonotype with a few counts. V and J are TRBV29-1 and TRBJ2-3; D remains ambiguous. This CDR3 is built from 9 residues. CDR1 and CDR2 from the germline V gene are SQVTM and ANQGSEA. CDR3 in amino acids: CAGSDTQYF. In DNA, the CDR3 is TGCGCCGGATCCGATACGCAGTATTTT.

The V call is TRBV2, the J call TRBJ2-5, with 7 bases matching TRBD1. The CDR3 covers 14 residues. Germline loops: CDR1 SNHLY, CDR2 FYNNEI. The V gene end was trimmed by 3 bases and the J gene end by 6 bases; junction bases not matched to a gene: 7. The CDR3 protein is CASSDDRVSQTQYF. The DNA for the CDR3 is TGTGCCAGCAGTGACGACAGGGTTTCTCAGACCCAGTACTTC.

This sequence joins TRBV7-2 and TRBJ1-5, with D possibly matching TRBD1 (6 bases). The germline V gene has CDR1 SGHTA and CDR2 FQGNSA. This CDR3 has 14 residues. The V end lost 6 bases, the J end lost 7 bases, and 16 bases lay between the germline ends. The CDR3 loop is CASSPGRGDQPQHF. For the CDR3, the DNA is TGTGCCAGCAGTCCAGGGAGGGGGGACCAGCCCCAGCATTTT.

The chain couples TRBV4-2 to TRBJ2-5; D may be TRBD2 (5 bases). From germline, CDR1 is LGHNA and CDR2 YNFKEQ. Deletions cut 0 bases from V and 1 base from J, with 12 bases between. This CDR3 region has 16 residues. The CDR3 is CASSQDRRGTQETQYF. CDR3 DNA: TGTGCCAGCAGCCAAGATCGACGGGGAACCCAAGAGACCCAGTACTTC.

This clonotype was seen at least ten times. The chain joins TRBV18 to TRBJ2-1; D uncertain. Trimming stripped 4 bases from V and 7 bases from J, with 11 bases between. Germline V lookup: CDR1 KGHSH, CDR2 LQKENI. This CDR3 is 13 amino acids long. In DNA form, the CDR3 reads TGTGCCAGCTCACTAAACCCCCTTAATGAGCAGTTCTTC. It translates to CASSLNPLNEQFF.

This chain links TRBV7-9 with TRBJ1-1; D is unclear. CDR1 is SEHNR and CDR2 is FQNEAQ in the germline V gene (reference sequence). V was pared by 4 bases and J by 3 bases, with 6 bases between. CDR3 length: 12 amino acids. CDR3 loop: CASSSVDTEAFF. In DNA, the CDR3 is TGTGCCAGCAGCTCAGTCGACACTGAAGCTTTCTTT.

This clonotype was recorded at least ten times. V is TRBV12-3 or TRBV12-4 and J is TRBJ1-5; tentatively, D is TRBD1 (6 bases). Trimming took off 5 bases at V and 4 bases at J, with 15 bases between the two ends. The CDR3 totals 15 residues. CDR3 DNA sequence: TGTGCCAGCAGTCCCTCCGGACAGCGAAATCAGCCCCAGCATTTT. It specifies CASSPSGQRNQPQHF.

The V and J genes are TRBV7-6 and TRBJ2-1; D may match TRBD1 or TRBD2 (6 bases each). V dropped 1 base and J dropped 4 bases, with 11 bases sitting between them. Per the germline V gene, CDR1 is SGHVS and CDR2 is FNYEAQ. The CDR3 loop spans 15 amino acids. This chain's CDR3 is CASSLEGGTYNEQFF. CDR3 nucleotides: TGTGCCAGCAGCTTAGAGGGGGGTACTTACAATGAGCAGTTCTTC.

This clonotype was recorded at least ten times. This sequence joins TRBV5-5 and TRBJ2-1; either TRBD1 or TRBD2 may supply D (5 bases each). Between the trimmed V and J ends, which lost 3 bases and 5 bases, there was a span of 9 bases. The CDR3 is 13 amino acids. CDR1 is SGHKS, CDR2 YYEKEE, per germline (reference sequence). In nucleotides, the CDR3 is TGTGCCAGCAGCTGGGGACGGAACAATGAGCAGTTCTTC. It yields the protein CASSWGRNNEQFF.

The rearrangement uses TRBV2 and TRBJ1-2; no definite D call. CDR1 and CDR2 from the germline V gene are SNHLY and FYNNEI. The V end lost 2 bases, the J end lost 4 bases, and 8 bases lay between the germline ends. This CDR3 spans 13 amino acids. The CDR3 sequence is CASSESGPYGYTF. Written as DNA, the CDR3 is TGTGCCAGCAGTGAATCCGGACCCTATGGCTACACCTTC.

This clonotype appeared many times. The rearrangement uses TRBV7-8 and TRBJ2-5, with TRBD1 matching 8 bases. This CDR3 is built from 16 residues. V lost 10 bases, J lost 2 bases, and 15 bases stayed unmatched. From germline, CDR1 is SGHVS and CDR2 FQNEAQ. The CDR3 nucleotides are TGTGCCACCACCCCCTTGTGGACAGGGTCTCAAGAGACCCAGTACTTC. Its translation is CATTPLWTGSQETQYF.

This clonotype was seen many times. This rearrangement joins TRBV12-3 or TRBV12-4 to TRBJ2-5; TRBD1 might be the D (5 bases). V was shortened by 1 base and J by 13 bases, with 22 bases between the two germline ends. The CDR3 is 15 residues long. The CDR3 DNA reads TGTGCCAGCAGTTTAGGGTCAGACAGCACGAGCTTCCTGTACTTC. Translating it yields CASSLGSDSTSFLYF.

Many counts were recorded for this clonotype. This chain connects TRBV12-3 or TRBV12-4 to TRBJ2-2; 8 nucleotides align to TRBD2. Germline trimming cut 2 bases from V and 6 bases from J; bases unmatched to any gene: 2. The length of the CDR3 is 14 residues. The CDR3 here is CASSLLRGAGELFF. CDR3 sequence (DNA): TGTGCCAGCAGTTTATTGCGGGGGGCCGGGGAGCTGTTTTTT.

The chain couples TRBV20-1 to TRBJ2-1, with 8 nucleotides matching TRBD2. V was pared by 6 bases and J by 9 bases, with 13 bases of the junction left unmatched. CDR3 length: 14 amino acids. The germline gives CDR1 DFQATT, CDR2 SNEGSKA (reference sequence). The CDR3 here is CSAGGGASSTEQFF. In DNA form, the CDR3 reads TGCAGTGCCGGGGGGGGGGCCAGTTCCACTGAGCAGTTCTTC.

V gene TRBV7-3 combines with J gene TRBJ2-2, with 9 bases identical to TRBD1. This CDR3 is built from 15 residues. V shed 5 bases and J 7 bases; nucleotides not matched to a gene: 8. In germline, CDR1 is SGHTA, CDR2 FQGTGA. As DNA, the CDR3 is TGTGCCAGCAGCGTCACGGGGACAGGGATCGGGGAGCTGTTTTTT. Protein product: CASSVTGTGIGELFF.

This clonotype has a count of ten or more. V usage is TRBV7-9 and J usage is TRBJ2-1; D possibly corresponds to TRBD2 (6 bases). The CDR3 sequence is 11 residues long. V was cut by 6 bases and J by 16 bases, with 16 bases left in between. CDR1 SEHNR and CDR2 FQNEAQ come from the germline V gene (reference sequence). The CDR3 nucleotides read TGTGCCAGCAGGTCCGGGACTGGTAAATTCTTC. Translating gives CASRSGTGKFF.

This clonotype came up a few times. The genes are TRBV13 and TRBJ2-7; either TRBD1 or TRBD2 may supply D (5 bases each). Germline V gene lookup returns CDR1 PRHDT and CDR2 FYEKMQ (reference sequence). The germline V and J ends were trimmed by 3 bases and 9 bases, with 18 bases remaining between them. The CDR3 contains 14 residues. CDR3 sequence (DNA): TGTGCCAGCAGCTTTTCCGGGACCCCCAGGTCGCAGTACTTC. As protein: CASSFSGTPRSQYF.

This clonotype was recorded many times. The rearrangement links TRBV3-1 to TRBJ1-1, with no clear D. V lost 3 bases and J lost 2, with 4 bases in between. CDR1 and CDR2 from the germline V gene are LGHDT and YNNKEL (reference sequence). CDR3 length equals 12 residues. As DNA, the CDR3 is TGTGCCAGCAGCCAGGCTAACACTGAAGCTTTCTTT. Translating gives CASSQANTEAFF.

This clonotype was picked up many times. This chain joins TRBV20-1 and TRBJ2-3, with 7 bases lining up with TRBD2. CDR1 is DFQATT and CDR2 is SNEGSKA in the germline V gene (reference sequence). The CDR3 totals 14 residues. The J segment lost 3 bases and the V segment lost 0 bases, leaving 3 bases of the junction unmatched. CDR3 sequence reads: CSARDMGGTDTQYF. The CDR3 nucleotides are TGCAGTGCTAGAGATATGGGGGGGACAGATACGCAGTATTTT.

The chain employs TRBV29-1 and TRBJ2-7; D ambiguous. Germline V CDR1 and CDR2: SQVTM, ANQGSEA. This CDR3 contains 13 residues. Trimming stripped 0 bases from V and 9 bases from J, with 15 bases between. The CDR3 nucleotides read TGCAGCGTTGAAGATTCAAGGAACACTGGGCAGTACTTC. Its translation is CSVEDSRNTGQYF.

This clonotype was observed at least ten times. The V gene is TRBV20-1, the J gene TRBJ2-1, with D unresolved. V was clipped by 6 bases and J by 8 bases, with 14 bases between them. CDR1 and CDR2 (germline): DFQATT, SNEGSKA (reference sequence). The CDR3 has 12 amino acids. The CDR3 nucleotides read TGCAGTGCCCAGCTCGAGTCCGATGAGCAGTTCTTC. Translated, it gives CSAQLESDEQFF.

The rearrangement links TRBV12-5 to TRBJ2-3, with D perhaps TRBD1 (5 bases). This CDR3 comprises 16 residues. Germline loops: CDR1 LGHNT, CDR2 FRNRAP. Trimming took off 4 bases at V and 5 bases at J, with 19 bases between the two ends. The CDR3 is CASGSPRREEEDTQYF. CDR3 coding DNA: TGTGCTAGTGGTTCCCCACGCAGGGAAGAGGAAGATACGCAGTATTTT.